The 27 T cell receptor beta chains presented below share a single source sample, sequenced in a study of T cell responses to AZD1222 COVID-19 vaccine. Some clones are missing from TCRdb's copy, which holds only in-frame ones; the method was immunoSEQ multiplex PCR. The sample has 180,000 or so clones, approximately 90% seen once. The sample in question was peripheral blood, obtained 28 days after the second AZD1222 dose. These TCRs come from an adult who received the AZD1222 COVID-19 vaccine.

The chain joins TRBV7-2 to TRBJ1-5, with D perhaps matching TRBD1 (5 bases). The germline gives CDR1 SGHTA, CDR2 FQGNSA. The CDR3 has 15 amino acids. V was cut by 5 bases and J by 4 bases, with 15 bases left in between. The CDR3 region is CASSPGGVRNQPQHF. Here the CDR3 DNA reads TGTGCCAGCAGCCCCGGGGGGGTGAGGAATCAGCCCCAGCATTTT.

The V call is TRBV15, the J call TRBJ1-2; no reliable D call. Germline values: CDR1 LNHNV, CDR2 YYDKDF (reference sequence). With 4 bases removed from V and 8 bases from J, the gap between germline ends came to 23 bases. The CDR3 runs to 16 residues. CDR3 nucleotide sequence: TGTGCCACCAGCACTCAACCACCATTTAAGGGAGGCGGCTACACCTTC. Amino acids: CATSTQPPFKGGGYTF.

The chain recombines TRBV19 with TRBJ2-2, with D maybe TRBD1 (5 bases). This CDR3 is built from 13 residues. Germline values: CDR1 LNHDA, CDR2 SQIVND (reference sequence). With 4 bases removed from V and 6 bases from J, the gap between germline ends came to 9 bases. CDR3 amino acids: CASSRWTSGELFF. The CDR3 DNA follows: TGTGCCAGTAGTAGGTGGACATCCGGGGAGCTGTTTTTT.

This chain joins TRBV5-1 and TRBJ2-1, with no clear D. The ends were cut back, 3 bases at V and 3 bases at J, with 7 bases in the middle. Germline-derived CDR1 and CDR2 are SGHRS and YFSETQ. The CDR3 extends over 13 amino acids. The CDR3 DNA sequence: TGCGCCAGCAGCTCCCCTTACTACAATGAGCAGTTCTTC. It codes for CASSSPYYNEQFF. Using reference TRBV5-1 and TRBJ2-1 for the parts outside the CDR3, the full variable domain is KAGVTQTPRYLIKTRGQQVTLSCSPISGHRSVSWYQQTPGQGLQFLFEYFSETQRNKGNFPGRFSGRQFSNSRSEMNVSTLELGDSALYLCASSSPYYNEQFFGPGTRLTVL.

The chain joins TRBV7-9 to TRBJ2-2, with TRBD1 matching 9 bases. The V gene's germline CDR1 is SEHNR and CDR2 FQNEAQ (reference sequence). After removal of 5 bases from V and 5 bases from J, the junction contained 6 bases not matched to a gene. This CDR3 comprises 15 residues. For the CDR3, the DNA is TGTGCCAGCAGCACCTACAGGGGGCGGACCGGGGAGCTGTTTTTT. Translating it yields CASSTYRGRTGELFF.

This chain uses TRBV3-1 (or the pseudogene TRBV3-2) with TRBJ2-1, with TRBD2 matching 12 bases. CDR3 size: 18 residues. V was clipped by 2 bases and J by 10 bases; unmatched bases: 15. In germline, CDR1 is LGHDT, CDR2 YNNKEL (reference sequence). The CDR3, as DNA: TGTGCCAGCAGCCAATTACCGCTAGCGGGAGGGCCGCTGGGGGAGCAGTTCTTC. This sequence encodes CASSQLPLAGGPLGEQFF.

V is TRBV5-1 and J is TRBJ2-7; D might be TRBD1 or TRBD2, each matching 7 bases. Germline CDR1 SGHRS, CDR2 YFSETQ. The CDR3 has 14 residues. The ends were cut back, 4 bases at V and 4 bases at J, with 15 bases in the middle. CDR3 in amino acids: CASSPTGEGYEQYF. The CDR3 DNA sequence: TGCGCCAGCAGCCCAACAGGGGAGGGATACGAGCAGTACTTC.

V is TRBV4-1 and J is TRBJ1-2; no firm D call. This CDR3 is built from 20 residues. V dropped 4 bases and J dropped 1 base, with 28 bases sitting between them. Germline CDR1 is MGHRA and CDR2 is YSYEKL. For the CDR3, the DNA is TGCGCCAGCAGCCTTACCCTTCTTAGTCCCGGGAGCGGCATTAACTATGGCTACACCTTC. Amino acid sequence: CASSLTLLSPGSGINYGYTF.

V usage is TRBV19 and J usage is TRBJ2-1; 8 nucleotides match TRBD2. Germline V gives CDR1 LNHDA, CDR2 SQIVND (reference sequence). V lost 1 base, J lost 1 base, and 21 bases stayed unmatched. The length of the CDR3 is 22 residues. This chain's CDR3 is CASSIGASWRGDPGGSYNEQFF. In nucleotides, the CDR3 is TGTGCCAGTAGTATAGGTGCCTCCTGGCGGGGGGATCCTGGGGGGTCCTACAATGAGCAGTTCTTC.

The chain employs TRBV6-1 and TRBJ1-6; D perhaps matches TRBD1 (6 bases). Trimming removed 2 bases at V and 7 bases at J, with 9 bases between. This CDR3 is 14 amino acids long. CDR1 and CDR2 from the germline V gene are MNHNS and SASEGT. This chain's CDR3 is CASSERGGNSPLHF. As DNA, the CDR3 is TGTGCCAGCAGTGAAAGGGGGGGCAATTCACCCCTCCACTTT.

This clone was observed a few times. V gene TRBV14 combines with J gene TRBJ2-5; 10 positions match TRBD2. The CDR3 extends over 15 amino acids. V was pared by 1 base and J by 4 bases, with 3 bases of the junction left unmatched. Germline V gene lookup returns CDR1 SGHDN and CDR2 FVKESK. The chain's CDR3 is CASSQASGSLETQYF. In DNA form, the CDR3 reads TGTGCCAGCAGCCAAGCTAGCGGGAGTTTAGAGACCCAGTACTTC.

This clone was seen a single time. The chain couples TRBV6-2 or TRBV6-3 to TRBJ2-7, with D unclear. V lost 2 bases and J 7 bases, leaving 9 bases between the germline ends. The CDR3 contains 12 residues. The germline gives CDR1 MNHEY, CDR2 SVGEGT. This CDR3 is CASSYVPGEQYF. CDR3 DNA sequence: TGTGCCAGCAGTTACGTACCGGGTGAGCAGTACTTC.

V gene TRBV14 combines with J gene TRBJ2-2; possibly TRBD1 for D (6 bases). The CDR3 sequence is 13 residues long. V lost 6 bases, J lost 5 bases, and 10 bases lay in between. The germline gives CDR1 SGHDN, CDR2 FVKESK. DNA of the CDR3: TGTGCCAGCAGGAAAGGGGGAACCGGGGAGCTGTTTTTT. Translating gives CASRKGGTGELFF.

The chain carries TRBV10-1 and TRBJ1-1; D remains unclear. Trimming shortened V by 5 bases and J by 1 base, and 8 bases separated the two germline ends. The length of the CDR3 is 13 residues. Per germline, CDR1 WNHNN and CDR2 SYGVQD (reference sequence). The CDR3: CASSITANTEAFF. In DNA form, the CDR3 reads TGCGCCAGCAGTATAACAGCGAACACTGAAGCTTTCTTT.

V is TRBV7-6 and J is TRBJ1-1, with D possibly being TRBD1 (5 bases). Per the germline V gene, CDR1 is SGHVS and CDR2 is FNYEAQ. Trimming cost V 2 bases and J 0 bases, with 13 bases left between them. This CDR3 is 16 amino acids long. The CDR3 protein is CASSLLGGPMNTEAFF. The CDR3 DNA follows: TGTGCCAGCAGCTTATTGGGGGGACCCATGAACACTGAAGCTTTCTTT.

This chain uses TRBV13 with TRBJ1-4; a weak D match, TRBD1 (5 bases). The V gene lost 1 base and the J gene lost 1 base, with 19 bases spanning the gap. This CDR3 is built from 19 residues. The germline V gene has CDR1 PRHDT and CDR2 FYEKMQ (reference sequence). The CDR3: CASSLENAGTGRTNEKLFF. In nucleotides, the CDR3 is TGTGCCAGCAGCTTAGAAAATGCCGGAACAGGACGAACTAATGAAAAACTGTTTTTT.

The chain carries TRBV5-1 and TRBJ2-2; 8 nucleotides agree with TRBD1. The CDR3 is made up of 15 amino acids. CDR1 SGHRS and CDR2 YFSETQ come from the germline V gene. J gave up 11 bases and V 4 bases, and 13 bases lay outside the gene matches. This CDR3 reads CASSTGQGVRIELFF. For the CDR3, the DNA is TGCGCCAGCAGCACCGGACAGGGCGTCCGGATAGAGCTGTTTTTT.

V and J are TRBV6-5 and TRBJ2-7, with 8 nucleotides matching TRBD1. The germline V gene encodes CDR1 MNHEY and CDR2 SVGAGI. The J segment lost 5 bases and the V segment lost 3 bases, leaving 6 bases of the junction unmatched. This CDR3 is 14 amino acids long. The CDR3 loop is CASSYFRQGHEQYF. CDR3 sequence (DNA): TGTGCCAGCAGTTATTTCAGACAGGGGCACGAGCAGTACTTC.

V is TRBV12-3 or TRBV12-4 and J is TRBJ2-3; tentative D call: TRBD2 (6 bases). CDR3 length equals 13 residues. The V and J ends lost 3 bases and 5 bases respectively, with 9 bases between them. The DNA for the CDR3 is TGTGCCAGCAGTTTGACAGCGGGAGATACGCAGTATTTT. It encodes CASSLTAGDTQYF.

The chain has TRBV5-1 and TRBJ2-1; D is undetermined. The V end lost 3 bases, the J end lost 4 bases, and 17 bases lay between the germline ends. The CDR3 totals 16 residues. Germline CDR1 and CDR2: SGHRS and YFSETQ. In nucleotides, the CDR3 is TGCGCCAGCAGCTGGGCGGACCCAAACGGGTACAATGAGCAGTTCTTC. This codes for CASSWADPNGYNEQFF.

This clone occurred a few times. The chain is built from TRBV18 and TRBJ1-3; D remains unclear. The CDR3 is 16 residues long. Trimming shortened V by 0 bases and J by 2 bases, and 11 bases separated the two germline ends. CDR1 is KGHSH, CDR2 LQKENI, per germline. The CDR3 is CASSPPPGSAGNTIYF. The CDR3 DNA reads TGTGCCAGCTCACCACCTCCAGGATCGGCTGGAAACACCATATATTTT.

This clone appeared a single time. V usage is TRBV5-6 and J usage is TRBJ1-1, with TRBD1 identical over 11 bases. The trim removed 2 bases at V and 4 bases at J, leaving 4 bases unmatched. CDR1 and CDR2 (germline): SGHDT, YYEEEE. This CDR3 has 15 amino acids. CDR3 sequence (DNA): TGTGCCAGCAGCTTTCGGACAGGGGGCGGCACTGAAGCTTTCTTT. Translation gives CASSFRTGGGTEAFF.

This chain uses TRBV7-9 with TRBJ1-1; D gene uncertain. The germline gives CDR1 SEHNR, CDR2 FQNEAQ (reference sequence). The CDR3 extends over 15 amino acids. The germline V and J ends were trimmed by 2 bases and 1 base, with 11 bases remaining between them. The CDR3 loop reads CASSLHVTSNTEAFF. The CDR3 region has the DNA TGTGCCAGCAGCTTACATGTCACTTCGAACACTGAAGCTTTCTTT.

The gene calls are TRBV7-6 and TRBJ1-5; no clear D. This CDR3 is 15 amino acids long. In germline, CDR1 is SGHVS, CDR2 FNYEAQ. Trimming removed 9 bases from V and 0 bases from J, with 15 bases in between. CDR3 sequence: CARGPGGSSNQPQHF. The CDR3 DNA reads TGTGCCAGGGGCCCTGGAGGTTCTAGCAATCAGCCCCAGCATTTT.

The rearrangement uses TRBV7-9 and TRBJ2-1; D perhaps matches TRBD2 (7 bases). CDR1 and CDR2 from the germline V gene are SEHNR and FQNEAQ (reference sequence). V lost 1 base, J lost 0 bases, and 10 bases lay in between. The CDR3 consists of 16 residues. The CDR3 spells CASSLGEGGSYNEQFF. Here the CDR3 DNA reads TGTGCCAGCAGCTTAGGGGAGGGGGGCTCCTACAATGAGCAGTTCTTC.

The V call is TRBV2, the J call TRBJ1-5; 7 positions agree with TRBD1. There are 15 residues in the CDR3. CDR1 is SNHLY, CDR2 FYNNEI, per germline. V gave up 5 bases and J gave up 0 bases; unmatched junction bases: 4. CDR3 region: CASSHRGVSNQPQHF. CDR3 DNA sequence: TGTGCCAGCAGTCACAGGGGCGTTAGCAATCAGCCCCAGCATTTT.

This clone was found a few times. The chain employs TRBV7-2 and TRBJ1-5; D might be TRBD1 (6 bases). The germline V and J ends were trimmed by 5 bases and 5 bases, with 16 bases remaining between them. From germline, CDR1 is SGHTA and CDR2 FQGNSA. There are 15 residues in the CDR3. The chain's CDR3 is CASSTVTGQHQPQHF. Here the CDR3 DNA reads TGTGCCAGCAGCACCGTTACTGGACAGCATCAGCCCCAGCATTTT.